This TCR beta chain was profiled in a study of cytomegalovirus exposure and HLA in healthy donors (dated by TCRdb to about 2017). With regard to the full study: According to an earlier analysis of around 600 of the donors, some 180 million T cells yielded approximately 120 million unique TCR beta sequences and about 280 Gb of sequence data. Alongside the repertoire data, information on donor age, sex, ethnicity and CMV serostatus was compiled. A later analysis re-analyzed previously published TCR beta repertoires from 600 to 850 donors and added high-resolution HLA genotyping to study TCR occurrence patterns. HLA typing covered class I and class II loci at four-digit resolution. A later genetic analysis took genome-wide SNP genotypes for 398 of the 666 donors and used that subset as a discovery cohort. Typing coverage varied by locus: roughly 620-640 donors for A, B, C, DRB1 and DQB1; approximately 560 for DQA1; over 600 for DPA1; 450 to 480 for DPB1. Using immunosequencing, the study profiled T cell repertoires from fewer than 850 subjects and related those repertoires to cytomegalovirus serostatus. In the later analysis, no new phenotypic data were used to find candidate immune exposures; instead, reliance was placed on TCR beta sequences and their occurrence across donors. Roughly 5 DR-DQ haplotypes were handled as single units for association and clustering, since linkage in the cohort was strong. Among the roughly 380 genotyped donors, around 79% belonged to the genetic ancestry cluster associated with self-reported Caucasian donors. Along with the approximately 700-subject first cohort, a separate validation cohort of over a hundred different subjects was used. To predict cytomegalovirus infection status, the study brought together high-throughput TCR immunosequencing, statistical association of individual TCRs with disease status, and machine learning. To decide whether each TCR beta V gene segment behaved as functional or pseudogenic, an earlier analysis of several hundred of the donors relied on high-throughput TCR beta sequencing. Among some 400 genotyped donors of the cohort, an average of roughly 240,000 unique TCR beta nucleotide sequences were sequenced per donor, about a sixth of them non-productive. The study was designed to test whether signatures of past pathogen exposure could be identified by cataloging public T cell receptors. Every repertoire in the discovery cohort had been generated on one and the same sequencing platform. Approximately 300 gigabases of sequencing data and 70 million to 85 million unique TCR sequences were included in an early release covering roughly 700 HLA-typed donors.

Beyond this particular receptor, the publication reports: Sequencing depth was assumed to be roughly uniform across donors in the presence/absence analyses, though that assumption may not hold. Strong co-occurrence of HLA alleles, especially DR and DQ, made assigning TCR associations to individual alleles difficult. A later analysis associated about 18,000 TCR beta sequences with specific HLA alleles at a false discovery rate of 0.05. The sequencing pipeline was judged likely to have produced a cluster of highly shared sequence variants as a technical artifact. Correlated functional status among segregating V segments might be attributable to linkage disequilibrium, but an unknown experimental factor could not be ruled out. Broadly in line with IMGT annotations, most TCR beta V segments showed up in productive rearrangements about 87% or about 30% of the time in an earlier analysis of about 500 of the donors. Only TCR beta chains were sequenced in this cohort, and the absence of alpha or paired-chain data limited detectable features. A few of the identified cytomegalovirus-associated TCR beta chains were confirmed in vitro to be specific for cytomegalovirus antigens. Fewer than 20 rarely observed V segments, including chromosome 9 orphons, were excluded from the earlier analysis of about 500 of the donors because counts were too low. While some public TCRs were present in many individuals, most TCR sequences turned up only very rarely across donors. In a later genetic analysis, fewer N-insertions in productive TCRs were reported among donors in an Asian-associated ancestry cluster than the roughly 710-donor mean. A total of some 180 TCR beta chains were listed by the study as associated with cytomegalovirus. In a later analysis, HLA-associated TCR beta chains were found to be more clonally expanded and to have lower generation probabilities than equally common non-associated chains. The classifier was reported to diagnose cytomegalovirus status with high specificity and sensitivity in both the original cohort and the validation cohort. In a later analysis, several top co-occurrence clusters were reported to appear linked to parvovirus B19, influenza, CMV and Epstein-Barr virus. Because the 87-base-pair reads could not distinguish some IMGT-functional V segments, including TRBV6-2 and TRBV6-3, those segments were excluded. A further reported finding was that TCR beta sequences accurately predicted the HLA-A and HLA-B alleles for most subjects in the first cohort. The authors suggested that the approach could potentially be generalized to other disease states and immunological phenotypes. According to a later analysis, most CMV-associated TCR beta chains appeared to be HLA-restricted, and the HLA associations seemed to be driven largely by CMV exposure. A later analysis found that TCR association rates varied across HLA loci, with DRB1 alleles showing the most associated TCRs and HLA-C alleles the fewest. A later genetic analysis associated a missense DCLRE1C variant with V-gene and J-gene trimming of TCR beta chains, and an independent cohort replicated the association. Immune exposure information for the cohort was limited to CMV serostatus. Because some donors lacked HLA typing at each locus, the association tests relied only on the typed subset.

V loses 4 bases of germline sequence and J loses 0 bases, and the interval between the two ends is 16 bases. There are 16 amino acids in the CDR3, from cysteine to phenylalanine inclusive. The sequence is cut down to CDR3 DNA, 48 bases in frame from base 1. Taken from the germline V gene (reference sequence), the CDR1 and CDR2 loops are SEHNR and FQNEAQ. Libraries were prepared through the immunoSEQ multiplex PCR assay. For the multiplex PCR, a mixture combining 60 forward primers for TCR Vbeta segments and 13 reverse primers for TCR Jbeta segments was used. The CDR3 region of rearranged TCR beta genes was amplified from genomic DNA with a multiplex PCR assay. On the Illumina HiSeq System, the amplified TCR beta libraries were sequenced as 87-base-pair reads. The source study handled its data this way. A later analysis tallied roughly 80 million unique TCR beta chains across the 666 repertoires, and around 10 million of those chains were shared by two or more donors. Raw reads were error-corrected and collapsed into unique sequences with a nearest-neighbor algorithm that merged closely related sequences to remove PCR and sequencing errors. V, D and J gene segments were assigned by aligning CDR3 sequences to IMGT reference sequences. For a sequence to be retained, at least a six-nucleotide match to both a V gene segment and a J gene segment was required. Rearrangements were called productive when the CDR3 lacked stop codons and stayed in frame with V and J; all others were non-productive. Following IMGT convention, CDR3 was defined as the stretch from the second conserved V-encoded cysteine to the conserved J-encoded phenylalanine. In an earlier analysis of some 550 of the donors, sequences lacking an unambiguous match to a single V gene segment were excluded. An earlier analysis of several hundred of the donors called V segments functional above 56.7% productive rearrangements and segregating when the between-donor standard deviation exceeded 5%. To diagnose cytomegalovirus status from the catalog of TCR beta chain sequences, a statistical classification framework was built. A later analysis assigned V and J genes by comparing TCR nucleotide sequences with IMGT/GENE-DB human TR gene sequences. A later analysis assigned CDR3 sequences and most-parsimonious VDJ recombination scenarios with the TCRdist pipeline. In a later analysis, every TCR beta chain was defined by the combination of its CDR3 amino acid sequence and its V-gene family, and reads without a unique V-gene family were dropped. As a way to deal with suspected cross-contamination and a sequencing artifact, a later analysis dropped nearly 600 nucleotide sequences that were highly shared and had low generation probability. For each public chain, a later analysis derived a clonal expansion index from normalized ranks of inferred template counts within each repertoire. In a later analysis, generation probabilities were computed using a VDJ recombination model fitted to out-of-frame rearrangements, and the results were checked against IGoR. In a later analysis, hypergeometric tests were used to score TCR-TCR, TCR-HLA and TCR-CMV co-occurrence, with a repertoire-size bias correction applied to TCR pairs. In a later analysis, false discovery rates were estimated by permuting HLA or CMV assignments 20 times. A later analysis grouped co-occurring TCRs with DBSCAN, adding TCRdist sequence similarity when clustering within HLA-allele-positive subsets. For co-occurrence clustering, repertoires with fewer than 30,000 or more than 120,000 public chains were excluded, along with five repertoires with anomalous nucleotide sharing. The immuneACCESS repertoire file appears here via TCRdb, limited to in-frame rearrangements. These files lack a portion of the clones; in checked studies, under half of the deficit traces to unresolved V genes, and the cause of the others is not known. V and J calls and clone size are copied from that table; D and trimming were computed from the DNA. In all, the sample holds around 110,000 clones, and about 68% of those were seen once. The ten top clones hold more than 8% of the sample.

In total, approximately 700 healthy bone marrow donors made up the cohort. At the time of sampling, every cohort member was nominally healthy, though immune exposures that went unrecorded were likely present. The donor tested CMV seropositive, placing the donor among the roughly 270 seropositive members of the cohort. Every donor gave a peripheral blood sample, and the peripheral blood mononuclear cells from that sample were used for TCR beta sequencing. Genomic DNA was extracted from the blood cell samples with the Qiagen DNeasy Blood Extraction Kit. Remarks on this clone: Its antigen is still unknown. No base-level quality is on record; no much larger clone is a single base apart.

The chain is assembled from TRBV7-9 and TRBJ2-7; the D gene is perhaps TRBD2, from 6 matching bases. The source is a woman aged 40 to 50 in good health and CMV-seropositive. Sequencing was carried out using PBMCs. The CDR3 reads CASSSSSSASSYEQYF. The DNA is TGTGCCAGCAGCTCTTCTTCTAGCGCGAGCTCCTACGAGCAGTACTTC.